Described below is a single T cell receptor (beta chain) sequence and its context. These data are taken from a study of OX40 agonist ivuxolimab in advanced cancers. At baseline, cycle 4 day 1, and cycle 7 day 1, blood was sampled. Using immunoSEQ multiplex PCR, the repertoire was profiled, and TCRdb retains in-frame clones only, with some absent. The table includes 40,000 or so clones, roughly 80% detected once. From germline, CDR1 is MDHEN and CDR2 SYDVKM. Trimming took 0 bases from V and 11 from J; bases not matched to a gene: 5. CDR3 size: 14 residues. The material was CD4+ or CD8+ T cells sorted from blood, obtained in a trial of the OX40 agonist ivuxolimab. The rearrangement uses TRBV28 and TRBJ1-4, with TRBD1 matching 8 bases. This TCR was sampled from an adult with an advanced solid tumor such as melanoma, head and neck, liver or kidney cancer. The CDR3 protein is CASSLWTGEAKLFF. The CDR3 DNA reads TGTGCCAGCAGTTTATGGACAGGGGAGGCCAAACTGTTTTTT.